Below, one T cell receptor (beta chain) is given with its context. Germline CDR1 and CDR2: SGHNT and YYREEE (reference sequence). The CDR3 totals 15 residues. Trimming shortened V by 3 bases and J by 5 bases, and 14 bases separated the two germline ends. This sample stems from a study of control samples from healthy donors and cancer patients. Sequencing was performed with immunoSEQ multiplex PCR; in TCRdb, only in-frame clones are kept and a portion is missing. Of around 70,000 clones in the sample, around 93% were seen once. Material for sequencing was blood. The receptor was isolated from a young woman in good health. The chain couples TRBV5-4 to TRBJ1-4; D is unclear. The CDR3 region has the DNA TGTGCCAGCAGCTCCACGACCGATTCGAATGAAAAACTGTTTTTT. Residues: CASSSTTDSNEKLFF.